The subject of this entry is one T cell receptor beta chain. Its antigen is undetermined. This CDR3 has 14 amino acids. CDR1 and CDR2 (germline): MDHEN, SYDVKM. Unmatched junction bases numbered 5, after V lost 6 bases and J lost 5 bases. Healthy bone marrow donors supplied every sample. Amplification used 60 Vbeta primers and 13 Jbeta primers. Using immunoSEQ multiplex PCR, the repertoire was profiled, and TCRdb retains in-frame clones only, with some absent. The sample holds around 200,000 clones, 60% to 85% seen once. The sample comes from a study of cytomegalovirus exposure and HLA in healthy donors. The study's findings and limits: Several of the most significant clusters were apparently associated with common viral pathogens in a later analysis. A later analysis linked a missense DCLRE1C variant to TCR beta V- and J-gene trimming.

The sequenced material came from PBMCs. V and J are TRBV28 and TRBJ1-5; 9 nucleotides align to TRBD1. This sequence originates from a female donor in good health and CMV-seronegative. CDR3 protein: CASSLDRGDQPQHF. Written as DNA, the CDR3 is TGTGCCAGCAGCCTGGACAGGGGCGATCAGCCCCAGCATTTT. The whole variable domain, filled in from reference TRBV28 and TRBJ1-5, reads DVKVTQSSRYLVKRTGEKVFLECVQDMDHENMFWYRQDPGLGLRLIYFSYDVKMKEKGDIPEGYSVSREKKERFSLILESASTNQTSMYLCASSLDRGDQPQHFGDGTRLSIL.